The clone carrying this T cell receptor (beta chain) was detected a few times. No antigen is known for it. This entry belongs to a study of beta chain features in type 1 diabetes. CD45RO/CCR7/CD25/CD127/CD95/CD27 separated CD4+ naive, central memory, regulatory and stem cell-like memory cells by sorting. The CDR3 has 13 amino acids. With V trimmed by 7 bases and J by 2 bases, 7 bases remained unmatched. Germline loops: CDR1 SQVTM, CDR2 ANQGSEA. The isolated RNA, all of it, was reverse transcribed, so expressed TCRB transcripts were what got sequenced. Assay: immunoSEQ multiplex PCR; the TCRdb copy retains only in-frame clones and omits some. The sample has approximately 160,000 clones, roughly 60% seen once. Whole-study results and caveats: Type 1 diabetes patients showed a moderate but significant shortening of TCRB CDR3s in all four CD4+ subsets. Reduced insertions and increased deletions marked VDJ junctions in type 1 diabetes patients. Cells with high TCR expression could be over-represented when cDNA is sequenced.

The sequencing sample was made of naive CD4+ T cells from blood. This TCR was sampled from a man aged 25-40 years with type 1 diabetes. The chain uses TRBV29-1 and TRBJ2-7; TRBD2 matches at 8 bases. The CDR3 DNA sequence: TGCAGCGCGCATAGCGGGGTAACCTACGAGCAGTACTTC. Translation gives CSAHSGVTYEQYF.